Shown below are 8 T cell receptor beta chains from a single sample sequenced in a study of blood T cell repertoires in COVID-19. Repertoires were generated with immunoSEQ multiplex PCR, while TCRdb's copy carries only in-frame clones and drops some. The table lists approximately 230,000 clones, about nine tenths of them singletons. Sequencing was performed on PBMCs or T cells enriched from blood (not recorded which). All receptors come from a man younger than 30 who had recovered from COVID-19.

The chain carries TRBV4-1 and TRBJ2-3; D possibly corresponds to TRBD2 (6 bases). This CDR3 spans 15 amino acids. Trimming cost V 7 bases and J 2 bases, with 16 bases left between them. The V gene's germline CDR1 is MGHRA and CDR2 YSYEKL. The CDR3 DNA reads TGCGCCAGCATCTCGGCGGCGGGACTCACAGATACGCAGTATTTT. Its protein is CASISAAGLTDTQYF.

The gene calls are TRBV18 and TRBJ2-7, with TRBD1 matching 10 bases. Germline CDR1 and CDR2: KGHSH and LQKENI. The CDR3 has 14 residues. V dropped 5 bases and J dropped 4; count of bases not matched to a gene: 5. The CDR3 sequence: CASSGVDRGYEQYF. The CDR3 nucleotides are TGTGCCAGCTCAGGGGTGGACAGGGGGTACGAGCAGTACTTC.

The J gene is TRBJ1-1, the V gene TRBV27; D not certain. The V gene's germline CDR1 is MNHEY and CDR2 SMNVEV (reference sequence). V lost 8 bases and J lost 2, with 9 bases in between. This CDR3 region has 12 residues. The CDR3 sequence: CASRAGNTEAFF. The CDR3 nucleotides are TGTGCCAGCCGGGCGGGTAACACTGAAGCTTTCTTT.

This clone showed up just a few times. DNA of the CDR3: TGTGCCATCTCCTACTGGACAGGGTCTAACTATGGCTACACCTTC. This codes for CAISYWTGSNYGYTF. The chain employs TRBV10-3 and TRBJ1-2; 8 bases fit TRBD1. The CDR3 consists of 15 residues. Trimming took 8 bases from V and 0 from J; bases not matched to a gene: 8. Per the germline V gene, CDR1 is ENHRY and CDR2 is SYGVKD.

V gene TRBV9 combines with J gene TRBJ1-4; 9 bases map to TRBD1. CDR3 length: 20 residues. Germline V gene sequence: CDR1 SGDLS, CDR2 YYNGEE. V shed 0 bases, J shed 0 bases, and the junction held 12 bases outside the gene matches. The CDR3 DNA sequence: TGTGCCAGCAGCGTAGTTTTGGGACAGGGTGGATGGACAACTAATGAAAAACTGTTTTTT. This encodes CASSVVLGQGGWTTNEKLFF.

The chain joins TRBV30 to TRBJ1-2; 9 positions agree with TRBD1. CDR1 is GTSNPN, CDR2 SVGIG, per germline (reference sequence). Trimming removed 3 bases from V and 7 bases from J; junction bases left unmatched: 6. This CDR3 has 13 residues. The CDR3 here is CAWRQGAQGGYTF. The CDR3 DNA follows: TGTGCCTGGAGACAGGGGGCCCAGGGTGGCTACACCTTC.

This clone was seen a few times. This CDR3 is CSARTVNTEAFF. CDR3 DNA: TGCAGCGCCAGGACAGTGAACACTGAAGCTTTCTTT. The chain joins TRBV29-1 to TRBJ1-1; tentative D call: TRBD1 (6 bases). Trimming removed 7 bases at V and 0 bases at J, with 9 bases between. CDR1 is SQVTM and CDR2 is ANQGSEA in the germline V gene. The CDR3 spans 12 residues.

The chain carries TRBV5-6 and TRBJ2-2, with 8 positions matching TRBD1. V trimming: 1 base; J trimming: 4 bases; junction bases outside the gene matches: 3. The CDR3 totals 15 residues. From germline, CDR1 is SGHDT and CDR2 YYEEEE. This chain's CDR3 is CASSLIGQGTGELFF. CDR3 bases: TGTGCCAGCAGCTTGATAGGACAGGGCACCGGGGAGCTGTTTTTT.